Below, one T cell receptor (beta chain) is given with its context. Antigen: not known. After removal of 3 bases from V and 6 bases from J, the junction contained 16 bases not matched to a gene. Germline lookup yields CDR1 SGHRS and CDR2 YFSETQ. The CDR3 contains 17 residues. It was cDNA, reverse transcribed from extracted RNA, that served as the sequencing template. Data came from immunoSEQ multiplex PCR; TCRdb stores just in-frame clones and leaves some out. In the table there are roughly 120,000 clones, about 50% of which are singletons. Stated treatment: oral pan-JAK inhibitor, 5-10 mg twice daily. Alopecia areata patients provided lesional scalp punch biopsies and peripheral blood. The sample originates from a study of CD8+ T cells in alopecia areata. Notes on the study in general: In scalp and blood, many expanded lesional clones persisted during tofacitinib.

This clonotype was sampled from a human donor with alopecia areata. Sequencing was performed on CD4+ T cells sorted from blood, taken at week 4, from a patient treated with tofacitinib. This chain links TRBV5-1 with TRBJ2-7; TRBD1 matches 9 bases. CDR3: CASSSTSGQGTLREQYF. DNA for the CDR3: TGCGCCAGCAGCTCAACGTCGGGACAGGGTACCCTGCGCGAGCAGTACTTC.